This T cell receptor beta chain is drawn from a study of cytomegalovirus exposure and HLA in healthy donors. Regarding the study as a whole: The majority of CMV-associated TCR beta chains were reported as apparently HLA-restricted in a later analysis.

The CDR3 totals 15 residues. Trimming cost V 4 bases and J 2 bases; bases outside gene matches: 3. The germline gives CDR1 SGHNT, CDR2 YENEEA. With respect to this clone: The antigen remains undetermined.

Primers: 60 Vbeta forward and 13 Jbeta reverse. This table comes from immunoSEQ multiplex PCR, and its TCRdb copy is limited to in-frame clones, with some not included. This sample carries 150,000 to 200,000 clones, 75% to 80% of them seen once, and the ten largest clones take about an eighth. The chain carries TRBV11-3 and TRBJ2-1; 9 nucleotides line up with TRBD1. The TCR was taken from a man aged 45-60 years in good health and CMV-seropositive. The sample comprised PBMCs. CDR3 protein: CASSSTGGAYNEQFF. The CDR3 coding sequence is TGTGCCAGCAGCTCAACAGGGGGCGCCTACAATGAGCAGTTCTTC. Full variable domain (rest looked up from reference TRBV11-3 and TRBJ2-1): EAGVVQSPRYKIIEKKQPVAFWCNPISGHNTLYWYLQNLGQGPELLIRYENEEAVDDSQLPKDRFSAERLKGVDSTLKIQPAELGDSAVYLCASSSTGGAYNEQFFGPGTRLTVL.